One sample yielded the 32 T cell receptor beta chains listed below, sequenced in a study of cytomegalovirus exposure and HLA in healthy donors. Both 60 Vbeta primers and 13 Jbeta primers went into the PCR. Clones were read by immunoSEQ multiplex PCR, and TCRdb kept only the in-frame ones, dropping some. Here the sample spans some 150,000 clones, roughly 79% being singletons. The sequenced material came from PBMCs. All receptors derive from a man aged 25-40 years in good health and CMV-seropositive.

The chain combines TRBV7-2 with TRBJ1-5; D perhaps matches TRBD1 (6 bases). Germline V gene lookup returns CDR1 SGHTA and CDR2 FQGNSA. CDR3 length: 15 residues. Trimming took off 7 bases at V and 6 bases at J, with 19 bases between the two ends. The CDR3 sequence: CASNGAGGYSQPQHF. In DNA form, the CDR3 reads TGTGCCAGCAACGGGGCGGGGGGCTATTCTCAGCCCCAGCATTTT.

The V call is TRBV7-2, the J call TRBJ2-7; D gene uncertain. The CDR3 extends over 12 amino acids. CDR1 is SGHTA and CDR2 is FQGNSA in the germline V gene. The V gene lost 5 bases and the J gene lost 0 bases, with 5 bases spanning the gap. The CDR3 region has the DNA TGTGCCAGCAGCCCCTACTCCTACGAGCAGTACTTC. Translating gives CASSPYSYEQYF.

This chain links TRBV5-1 with TRBJ1-1, with 8 nucleotides matching TRBD1. Germline trimming cut 4 bases from V and 3 bases from J; bases unmatched to any gene: 5. The CDR3 loop spans 14 amino acids. Germline V gene data show CDR1 as SGHRS and CDR2 as YFSETQ. The CDR3 protein is CASSATGGDTEAFF. The CDR3 DNA sequence: TGCGCCAGCAGCGCCACAGGGGGAGACACTGAAGCTTTCTTT.

The rearrangement links TRBV5-8 to TRBJ2-3, with D possibly being TRBD2 (6 bases). CDR1 SGHTS and CDR2 YDEGEE come from the germline V gene. Deletions cut 4 bases from V and 5 bases from J, with 14 bases between. The CDR3 extends over 14 amino acids. The CDR3 region has the DNA TGTGCCAGCAGCCGAGGATTTAGCGGAGATACGCAGTATTTT. Encoded protein: CASSRGFSGDTQYF.

V is TRBV28 and J is TRBJ1-2, with 8 bases aligning to TRBD1. Per the germline V gene, CDR1 is MDHEN and CDR2 is SYDVKM. V lost 3 bases, J lost 5 bases, and 5 bases stayed unmatched. This CDR3 contains 14 residues. The CDR3 loop is CASSFWTGSYGYTF. Written as DNA, the CDR3 is TGTGCCAGCAGTTTCTGGACAGGGTCTTATGGCTACACCTTC.

V is TRBV19 and J is TRBJ2-2; maybe TRBD1 (5 bases). V lost 4 bases and J lost 4, with 16 bases in between. The CDR3 has 16 residues. CDR1 LNHDA and CDR2 SQIVND come from the germline V gene (reference sequence). CDR3 loop: CASSSDSAKSTGELFF. CDR3 DNA: TGTGCCAGTAGTAGCGACAGTGCGAAGAGCACCGGGGAGCTGTTTTTT.

The V call is TRBV11-3, the J call TRBJ2-2; 8 positions agree with TRBD1. V was clipped by 6 bases and J by 7 bases; unmatched bases: 7. Per germline, CDR1 SGHNT and CDR2 YENEEA. CDR3 length: 14 residues. The CDR3 here is CASRDRDVGGELFF. CDR3 nucleotides: TGTGCCAGCAGGGACAGGGATGTTGGCGGGGAGCTGTTTTTT.

The chain employs TRBV18 and TRBJ1-4, with D possibly TRBD1 on 5 matching bases. Germline V lookup: CDR1 KGHSH, CDR2 LQKENI. V lost 1 base and J lost 1, with 7 bases in between. The CDR3 runs to 15 residues. The DNA for the CDR3 is TGTGCCAGCTCACCACAGGGGTTAACTAATGAAAAACTGTTTTTT. Translation gives CASSPQGLTNEKLFF.

The V gene is TRBV6-4, the J gene TRBJ2-3, with D possibly matching TRBD2 (6 bases). The CDR3 is 14 amino acids. Germline-derived CDR1 and CDR2 are MRHNA and SNTAGT. The V and J ends lost 8 bases and 0 bases respectively, with 12 bases between them. This chain's CDR3 is CASSGSGSTDTQYF. In DNA form, the CDR3 reads TGTGCCAGCTCAGGTAGCGGAAGCACAGATACGCAGTATTTT.

The chain couples TRBV29-1 to TRBJ2-3; 12 bases align to TRBD2. V lost 4 bases to trimming and J lost 2 bases; unmatched junction nucleotides: 10. Germline V CDR1 and CDR2: SQVTM, ANQGSEA. CDR3 length: 17 residues. This CDR3 is CSVGRTSGARDTDTQYF. As DNA, the CDR3 is TGCAGCGTTGGCCGGACTAGCGGGGCCCGGGACACAGATACGCAGTATTTT.

CDR3 nucleotides: TGTGCCAGCAGCCCCTGGGACAGGGGGACTAGCGGGAGCTACAATGAGCAGTTCTTC. Translated: CASSPWDRGTSGSYNEQFF. The chain employs TRBV7-3 and TRBJ2-1; 14 bases align to TRBD2. CDR3 length equals 19 residues. In germline, CDR1 is SGHTA, CDR2 FQGTGA. After removal of 5 bases from V and 3 bases from J, the junction contained 12 bases not matched to a gene.

This chain uses TRBV4-2 with TRBJ2-6; 9 nucleotides align to TRBD2. V dropped 0 bases and J dropped 4; count of bases not matched to a gene: 7. The CDR3 totals 18 residues. Germline V gives CDR1 LGHNA, CDR2 YNFKEQ. As DNA, the CDR3 is TGTGCCAGCAGCCAAGACCCTAGCGGGGAGTCCGGGGCCAACGTCCTGACTTTC. Amino acids: CASSQDPSGESGANVLTF.

The chain couples TRBV5-6 to TRBJ2-5, with D tentatively TRBD1 (6 bases). The germline V gene has CDR1 SGHDT and CDR2 YYEEEE. V was shortened by 2 bases and J by 4 bases, with 12 bases between the two germline ends. The CDR3 is 14 amino acids. Here the CDR3 reads CASSFKTGRETQYF. For the CDR3, the DNA is TGTGCCAGCAGCTTTAAAACAGGGCGAGAGACCCAGTACTTC.

The chain employs TRBV9 and TRBJ2-2, with D perhaps matching TRBD2 (6 bases). The CDR3 consists of 18 residues. Germline CDR1 SGDLS, CDR2 YYNGEE. V lost 1 base and J 1 base, leaving 17 bases between the germline ends. CDR3 bases: TGTGCCAGCAGCGTAAATGAGCGGGCGGGCCTGAACACCGGGGAGCTGTTTTTT. This sequence encodes CASSVNERAGLNTGELFF. Full variable domain (remainder filled in from reference TRBV9 and TRBJ2-2): DSGVTQTPKHLITATGQRVTLRCSPRSGDLSVYWYQQSLDQGLQFLIQYYNGEERAKGNILERFSAQQFPDLHSELNLSSLELGDSALYFCASSVNERAGLNTGELFFGEGSRLTVL.

The chain couples TRBV9 to TRBJ2-1, with a tentative D call TRBD2 (6 bases). CDR1 and CDR2 (germline): SGDLS, YYNGEE. Deletions cut 2 bases from V and 5 bases from J, with 11 bases between. This CDR3 has 14 amino acids. CDR3 sequence reads: CASSVRDSHNEQFF. Written as DNA, the CDR3 is TGTGCCAGCAGCGTCAGGGACTCTCACAATGAGCAGTTCTTC.

The chain is built from TRBV2 and TRBJ2-1; 7 nucleotides align to TRBD2. CDR3 length equals 16 residues. Germline loops: CDR1 SNHLY, CDR2 FYNNEI. V was pared by 0 bases and J by 5 bases, with 7 bases of the junction left unmatched. The CDR3 protein is CASSEAGGPGNNEQFF. CDR3 DNA sequence: TGTGCCAGCAGTGAAGCGGGAGGGCCTGGGAACAATGAGCAGTTCTTC.

The V gene is TRBV6-5, the J gene TRBJ1-6, with D maybe TRBD1 (5 bases). The V gene lost 6 bases and the J gene lost 5 bases, with 14 bases spanning the gap. Germline V gives CDR1 MNHEY, CDR2 SVGAGI. There are 15 residues in the CDR3. CDR3 residues: CASSGGSRDNSPLHF. The CDR3 DNA reads as TGTGCCAGCAGCGGGGGATCTCGGGATAATTCACCCCTCCACTTT.

The CDR3: CASSAGLAGGYEQYF. Here the CDR3 DNA reads TGTGCCAGCAGTGCTGGACTAGCGGGAGGCTACGAGCAGTACTTC. V usage is TRBV6-1 and J usage is TRBJ2-5; 14 bases match TRBD2. The DNA end is more similar to TRBJ2-7, so the J call may be wrong. The CDR3 is 15 amino acids. CDR1 and CDR2 (germline): MNHNS, SASEGT.

In its sample, this clone was seen once. This chain connects TRBV10-2 to TRBJ2-4, with 8 bases aligning to TRBD1. The CDR3 contains 14 residues. CDR1 WSHSY and CDR2 SAAADI come from the germline V gene. Trimming removed 3 bases from V and 7 bases from J; junction bases left unmatched: 5. The CDR3 reads CASSEGQGGNIQYF. CDR3 DNA sequence: TGCGCCAGCAGTGAAGGACAGGGTGGGAACATTCAGTACTTC.

The gene calls are TRBV28 and TRBJ1-1; D gene ambiguous. Germline lookup yields CDR1 MDHEN and CDR2 SYDVKM. CDR3 length: 14 residues. With 4 bases removed from V and 1 base from J, the gap between germline ends came to 10 bases. The CDR3 DNA reads TGTGCCAGCAGTTCATCTTGGAGGAACACTGAAGCTTTCTTT. It codes for CASSSSWRNTEAFF.

The genes are TRBV19 and TRBJ1-3; D is undetermined. Deletions cut 4 bases from V and 0 bases from J, with 13 bases between. The CDR3 covers 16 residues. Germline V gene lookup returns CDR1 LNHDA and CDR2 SQIVND (reference sequence). This CDR3 reads CASSTYPGVSGNTIYF. Here the CDR3 DNA reads TGTGCCAGTAGTACGTACCCGGGAGTCTCTGGAAACACCATATATTTT.

The CDR3, as DNA: TGTGCCAGCAGCTTCGCTGCTGGACAGTGGCCCTACGAGCAGTACTTC. This encodes CASSFAAGQWPYEQYF. The V gene is TRBV7-8, the J gene TRBJ2-7, with D possibly being TRBD1 (6 bases). The V gene lost 3 bases and the J gene lost 2 bases, with 17 bases spanning the gap. Germline CDR1 is SGHVS and CDR2 is FQNEAQ. The length of the CDR3 is 16 residues.

This clone was picked up a small number of times. CDR3 sequence reads: CASSPDTVMGEKLFF. The CDR3 DNA sequence: TGTGCCAGCAGTCCTGACACGGTAATGGGTGAAAAACTGTTTTTT. The chain combines TRBV7-9 with TRBJ1-4; no reliable D call. Per the germline V gene, CDR1 is SEHNR and CDR2 is FQNEAQ (reference sequence). This CDR3 comprises 15 residues. V was cut by 6 bases and J by 7 bases, with 18 bases left in between. The variable domain in full, with the rest retrieved from reference TRBV7-9 and TRBJ1-4, is DTGVSQNPRHKITKRGQNVTFRCDPISEHNRLYWYRQTLGQGPEFLTYFQNEAQLEKSRLLSDRFSAERPKGSFSTLEIQRTEQGDSAMYLCASSPDTVMGEKLFFGSGTQLSVL.

The V call is TRBV9, the J call TRBJ2-1; 7 positions match TRBD2. Trimming took 3 bases from V and 6 from J; bases not matched to a gene: 9. Germline V lookup: CDR1 SGDLS, CDR2 YYNGEE. CDR3 length equals 15 residues. The CDR3 bases are TGTGCCAGCAGCGGCCAGAACGGGGGGATCAATGAGCAGTTCTTC. Translation gives CASSGQNGGINEQFF.

The chain couples TRBV28 to TRBJ1-1; D is unclear. Germline V gives CDR1 MDHEN, CDR2 SYDVKM. V lost 5 bases and J 1 base, leaving 8 bases between the germline ends. The length of the CDR3 is 13 residues. The CDR3 DNA follows: TGTGCCAGCAGTCCCTATTGGAACACTGAAGCTTTCTTT. As protein: CASSPYWNTEAFF. Variable domain in full (rest from reference TRBV28 and TRBJ1-1): DVKVTQSSRYLVKRTGEKVFLECVQDMDHENMFWYRQDPGLGLRLIYFSYDVKMKEKGDIPEGYSVSREKKERFSLILESASTNQTSMYLCASSPYWNTEAFFGQGTRLTVV.

The chain recombines TRBV9 with TRBJ2-2, with 8 bases matching TRBD1. V shed 4 bases, J shed 5 bases, and the junction held 7 bases outside the gene matches. This CDR3 contains 15 residues. Germline lookup yields CDR1 SGDLS and CDR2 YYNGEE. This chain's CDR3 is CASSSDRGSTGELFF. The CDR3 nucleotides are TGTGCCAGCAGCTCCGACAGGGGATCTACCGGGGAGCTGTTTTTT. Filled out from reference TRBV9 and TRBJ2-2, the complete variable domain reads DSGVTQTPKHLITATGQRVTLRCSPRSGDLSVYWYQQSLDQGLQFLIQYYNGEERAKGNILERFSAQQFPDLHSELNLSSLELGDSALYFCASSSDRGSTGELFFGEGSRLTVL.

The CDR3 protein is CASSQEGQPWETQYF. CDR3 DNA: TGTGCCAGCAGCCAAGAGGGACAGCCGTGGGAGACCCAGTACTTC. This chain links TRBV4-2 with TRBJ2-5, with TRBD1 matching 7 bases. The CDR3 has 15 residues. In germline, CDR1 is LGHNA, CDR2 YNFKEQ. Trimming cost V 0 bases and J 5 bases; bases outside gene matches: 6.

This clone was seen once. V and J are TRBV28 and TRBJ2-7; D is ambiguous. Germline values: CDR1 MDHEN, CDR2 SYDVKM. V lost 1 base to trimming and J lost 3 bases, with 7 bases between them. The CDR3 loop spans 13 amino acids. CDR3 DNA: TGTGCCAGCAGTTTATCCTCACACTACGAGCAGTACTTC. Its protein is CASSLSSHYEQYF.

This clone was detected a few times. The J gene is TRBJ1-6, the V gene TRBV7-8; D gene uncertain. The CDR3 loop spans 18 amino acids. Germline V lookup: CDR1 SGHVS, CDR2 FQNEAQ. V was clipped by 1 base and J by 8 bases, with 21 bases between them. The CDR3 sequence is CASSLEAYGWEVDSPLHF. The CDR3 nucleotides read TGTGCCAGCAGCTTAGAAGCGTATGGGTGGGAGGTGGATTCACCCCTCCACTTT.

The CDR3, as DNA: TGTGCCAGCGTACCGACAGGTGATAACTATGGCTACACCTTC. This encodes CASVPTGDNYGYTF. The V call is TRBV11-2, the J call TRBJ1-2, with D tentatively TRBD1 (6 bases). Germline CDR1 reads SGHAT; CDR2 reads FQNNGV. Trimming cost V 8 bases and J 1 base, with 14 bases left between them. The CDR3 runs to 14 residues. Filled out from reference TRBV11-2 and TRBJ1-2, the complete variable domain reads EAGVAQSPRYKIIEKRQSVAFWCNPISGHATLYWYQQILGQGPKLLIQFQNNGVVDDSQLPKDRFSAERLKGVDSTLKIQPAKLEDSAVYLCASVPTGDNYGYTFGSGTRLTVV.

The chain is built from TRBV11-3 and TRBJ2-7, with TRBD1 identical over 11 bases. V was clipped by 5 bases and J by 3 bases; unmatched bases: 12. The CDR3 spans 17 residues. The germline gives CDR1 SGHNT, CDR2 YENEEA. The CDR3 region is CASSPHTWGTGGYEQYF. The CDR3 DNA reads as TGTGCCAGCAGCCCCCATACGTGGGGGACAGGGGGCTACGAGCAGTACTTC. The full variable domain, its missing parts supplied by reference TRBV11-3 and TRBJ2-7, is EAGVVQSPRYKIIEKKQPVAFWCNPISGHNTLYWYLQNLGQGPELLIRYENEEAVDDSQLPKDRFSAERLKGVDSTLKIQPAELGDSAVYLCASSPHTWGTGGYEQYFGPGTRLTVT.

J is TRBJ2-7 and V is TRBV2, with a weak D call TRBD1 (5 bases). CDR3 length: 14 residues. The V end lost 6 bases, the J end lost 1 base, and 13 bases lay between the germline ends. Per the germline V gene, CDR1 is SNHLY and CDR2 is FYNNEI. Here the CDR3 DNA reads TGTGCCAGCAGAAGGCAGGGCCTTTCCTACGAGCAGTACTTC. Amino acids: CASRRQGLSYEQYF.